This section outlines one TCR beta chain sequence together with its context. Its antigen is unknown. Other nucleotide sequences in the sample specify the same CDR3. These data originate in a study of shared clonotypes between healthy human individuals. Study-level background: For every donor, three CD4 naive, three CD4 memory, two CD8 naive and one CD8 memory plates were used. Regarding the study as a whole: Naive CD4 clonotype sharing across several donors was about 5%.

The CDR3 runs 11 residues. With 2 bases removed from V and 7 bases from J, the gap between germline ends came to 2 bases. In germline, CDR1 is SEHNR, CDR2 FQNEAQ (reference sequence). Several immunoSEQ 96-well plates shared each subset's DNA, each plate a replicate. Sorted subsets were amplified in replicate PCRs using around 0.2 ug DNA, 30,000 to 35,000 T cell genomes. Only in-frame clones appear in the TCRdb table, and some are missing; sequencing was by immunoSEQ multiplex PCR. The sample records 2 million to 2.5 million clones, approximately 95% being singletons. The sample consisted of naive CD4+ T cells from PBMCs. Subset given: CD45RA+ positively selected. This chain uses TRBV7-9 with TRBJ2-2; no clear D gene. The sequence was obtained from a man between 18 and 35 years old in good health. Some clones in this sample may be carry-over from other donors' samples. CDR3 region: CASSLSGELFF. CDR3 bases: TGTGCCAGCAGCTTAAGCGGGGAGCTGTTTTTT.